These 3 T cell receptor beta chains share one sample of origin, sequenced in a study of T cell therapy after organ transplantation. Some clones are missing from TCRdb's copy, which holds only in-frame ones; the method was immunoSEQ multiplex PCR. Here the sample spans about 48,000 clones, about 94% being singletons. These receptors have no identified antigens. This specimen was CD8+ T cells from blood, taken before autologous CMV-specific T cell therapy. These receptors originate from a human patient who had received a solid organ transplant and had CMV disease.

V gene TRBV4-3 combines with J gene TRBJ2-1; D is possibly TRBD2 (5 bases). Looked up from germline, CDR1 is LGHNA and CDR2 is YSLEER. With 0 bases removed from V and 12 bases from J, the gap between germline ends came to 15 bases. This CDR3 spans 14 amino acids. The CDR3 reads CASSQDSFGRGQFF. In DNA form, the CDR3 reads TGCGCCAGCAGCCAAGATAGTTTCGGACGGGGGCAGTTCTTC.

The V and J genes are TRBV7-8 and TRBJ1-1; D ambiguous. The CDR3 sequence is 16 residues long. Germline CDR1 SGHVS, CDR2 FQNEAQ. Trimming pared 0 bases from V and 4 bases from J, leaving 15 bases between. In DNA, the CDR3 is TGTGCCAGCAGCTTAGCGACATCCGAATTTGCCACTGAAGCTTTCTTT. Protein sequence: CASSLATSEFATEAFF. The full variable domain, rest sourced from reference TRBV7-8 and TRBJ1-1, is GAGVSQSPRYKVAKRGQDVALRCDPISGHVSLFWYQQALGQGPEFLTYFQNEAQLDKSGLPSDRFFAERPEGSVSTLKIQRTQQEDSAVYLCASSLATSEFATEAFFGQGTRLTVV.

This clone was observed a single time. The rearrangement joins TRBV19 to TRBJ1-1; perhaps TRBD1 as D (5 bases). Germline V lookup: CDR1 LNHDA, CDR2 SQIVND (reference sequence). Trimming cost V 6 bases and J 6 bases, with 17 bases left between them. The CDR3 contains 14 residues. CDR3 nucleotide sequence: TGTGCCAGTAGAGTAGTTGTCAGGGAATCTGAAGCTTTCTTT. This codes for CASRVVVRESEAFF.